The rows below give T cell receptor beta chains drawn from one sample of a study of T cell responses to AZD1222 COVID-19 vaccine. The table came from immunoSEQ multiplex PCR; TCRdb's copy has only in-frame clones and leaves some out. The sample consists of about 130,000 clones, just under 95% of them appearing once. This specimen consisted of peripheral blood, obtained 28 days after the second AZD1222 dose. These receptors all come from an adult who received the AZD1222 COVID-19 vaccine. CDR3s include the opening cysteine and the closing phenylalanine or tryptophan. Each record gives: CDR3 DNA, CDR3 protein, J gene, V gene, D gene. The D gene is left open where the match is weak.

CDR3nt: TGTGCCAGCAGCCAGTCCGGGGAGCTGTTTTTT
CDR3aa: CASSQSGELFF
j_gene: TRBJ2-2
v_gene: TRBV3-1/TRBV3-2
d_gene: NA

CDR3nt: TGTGCCAGCAGTACGACAGGGGGGGGTTTCGCCCTCCACTTT
CDR3aa: CASSTTGGGFALHF
j_gene: TRBJ1-6
v_gene: TRBV6-5
d_gene: TRBD1

CDR3nt: TGTGCCAGCACAAGGACAGGTTTGGCACCCTACGAGCAGTACTTC
CDR3aa: CASTRTGLAPYEQYF
j_gene: TRBJ2-7
v_gene: TRBV6-5
d_gene: TRBD1

CDR3nt: TGTGCCATCGGAGGACAGAGCAATCAGCCCCAGCATTTT
CDR3aa: CAIGGQSNQPQHF
j_gene: TRBJ1-5
v_gene: TRBV10-3
d_gene: NA

CDR3nt: TGTGCCAGCGCTCAGCGGGGGGCCAGGGATGAGCAGTTCTTC
CDR3aa: CASAQRGARDEQFF
j_gene: TRBJ2-1
v_gene: TRBV6-5
d_gene: TRBD2

CDR3nt: TGTGCCAGCAGCCCCGCCGGGACAGGGACCCCGGATACGCAGTATTTT
CDR3aa: CASSPAGTGTPDTQYF
j_gene: TRBJ2-3
v_gene: TRBV7-3
d_gene: TRBD1

CDR3nt: TGTGCCAGCAGCTTAATGACAGGGAACACTGAAGCTTTCTTT
CDR3aa: CASSLMTGNTEAFF
j_gene: TRBJ1-1
v_gene: TRBV7-3
d_gene: NA

CDR3nt: TGTGCCAGTAGTATATCGGGGGCAGGGGATCAGTTCTTC
CDR3aa: CASSISGAGDQFF
j_gene: TRBJ2-1
v_gene: TRBV19
d_gene: NA

CDR3nt: TGTGCCAGTAGTATCGGGGGTAGAGGTAATTCACCCCTCCACTTT
CDR3aa: CASSIGGRGNSPLHF
j_gene: TRBJ1-6
v_gene: TRBV19
d_gene: NA

CDR3nt: TGTGCCAGCAGCCATGACGGGGGGGCTGGCGGGGAGCTGTTTTTT
CDR3aa: CASSHDGGAGGELFF
j_gene: TRBJ2-2
v_gene: TRBV4-2
d_gene: TRBD2

CDR3nt: TGCAGTGCTAGCTCCCGCAATGAGCAGTTCTTC
CDR3aa: CSASSRNEQFF
j_gene: TRBJ2-1
v_gene: TRBV20-1
d_gene: NA